One sample yielded the 10 T cell receptor beta chains listed below, sequenced in a study of beta chain features in type 1 diabetes. The investigators reverse transcribed all of the isolated RNA, so they sequenced expressed TCRB transcripts. Some clones are missing from TCRdb's copy, which holds only in-frame ones; the method was immunoSEQ multiplex PCR. The sample lists some 250,000 clones, about 25% occurring once. Sample: central memory CD4+ T cells from blood. Every receptor here comes from a man aged 25 to 40 in good health.

In its sample, this clone was seen a few times. An end of the junction differs from the germline gene, which may be a read error. This sequence joins TRBV18 and TRBJ2-5; 9 bases align to TRBD2. This CDR3 region has 13 residues. Germline V lookup: CDR1 KGHSH, CDR2 LQKENI. The CDR3 region has the DNA TGTGCCAGCTCACCAGCTAGCGGGGACCTCGGGAACTTC. Translated, it gives CASSPASGDLGNF.

This chain connects TRBV14 to TRBJ1-3; D ambiguous. CDR1 and CDR2 from the germline V gene are SGHDN and FVKESK. V lost 6 bases and J lost 4, with 7 bases in between. The CDR3 has 12 amino acids. The CDR3 here is CASSPWGNTIYF. The CDR3 DNA reads TGTGCCAGCAGTCCGTGGGGAAACACCATATATTTT.

With respect to this clone: The sample holds other DNA sequences that translate to the same CDR3. J is TRBJ2-3 and V is TRBV12-5; D is undetermined. This CDR3 spans 12 amino acids. The germline V gene has CDR1 LGHNT and CDR2 FRNRAP. With 6 bases removed from V and 3 bases from J, the gap between germline ends came to 7 bases. The CDR3 is CASGQGTDTQYF. The DNA for the CDR3 is TGTGCTAGTGGCCAAGGGACAGATACGCAGTATTTT. Drawing the rest from reference TRBV12-5 and TRBJ2-3, the complete variable domain is DARVTQTPRHKVTEMGQEVTMRCQPILGHNTVFWYRQTMMQGLELLAYFRNRAPLDDSGMPKDRFSAEMPDATLATLKIQPSEPRDSAVYFCASGQGTDTQYFGPGTRLTVL.

This clone was counted only a few times. The V call is TRBV9, the J call TRBJ2-3, with D perhaps TRBD1 (6 bases). The CDR3 totals 15 residues. Trimming stripped 1 base from V and 9 bases from J, with 18 bases between. CDR1 is SGDLS, CDR2 YYNGEE, per germline. The CDR3 nucleotides are TGTGCCAGCAGCGTAAAGACCGCAGGGGCTGCAACGCAGTATTTT. This sequence encodes CASSVKTAGAATQYF.

V and J are TRBV9 and TRBJ2-5; perhaps TRBD1 as D (6 bases). Trimming pared 0 bases from V and 4 bases from J, leaving 10 bases between. The CDR3 contains 14 residues. Per germline, CDR1 SGDLS and CDR2 YYNGEE. CDR3 loop: CASSVDGRGETQYF. Here the CDR3 DNA reads TGTGCCAGCAGCGTAGATGGCAGGGGAGAGACCCAGTACTTC.

The J gene is TRBJ1-1, the V gene TRBV9; tentatively, D is TRBD1 (6 bases). This CDR3 is built from 15 residues. With 4 bases removed from V and 0 bases from J, the gap between germline ends came to 13 bases. Looked up from germline, CDR1 is SGDLS and CDR2 is YYNGEE. As DNA, the CDR3 is TGTGCCAGCAGCCAGAGACAGGCCTTGAACACTGAAGCTTTCTTT. The encoded protein is CASSQRQALNTEAFF.

The chain combines TRBV29-1 with TRBJ2-3; D is ambiguous. The germline V and J ends were trimmed by 8 bases and 0 bases, with 9 bases remaining between them. The CDR3 has 12 residues. Germline V CDR1 and CDR2: SQVTM, ANQGSEA. The CDR3 region is CSLGSSTDTQYF. CDR3 nucleotide sequence: TGCAGCTTGGGGTCTAGCACAGATACGCAGTATTTT.

This clone showed up just a few times. The J gene is TRBJ2-7, the V gene TRBV6-5; TRBD2 matches at 8 bases. V trimming: 5 bases; J trimming: 3 bases; junction bases outside the gene matches: 6. This CDR3 region has 14 residues. Germline lookup yields CDR1 MNHEY and CDR2 SVGAGI. In DNA, the CDR3 is TGTGCCAGCAGTGACCCTCTAGCGGGCTACGAGCAGTACTTC. The encoded protein is CASSDPLAGYEQYF.

The chain is built from TRBV21-1 and TRBJ2-7; TRBD2, as called in the table, went unchecked against the DNA. TRBV21-1 is a listed pseudogene. This CDR3 spans 14 amino acids. DNA for the CDR3: TGTGCCAGCAGCCCCCTCTACCGATCCTACGAGCAGTACTTC. This encodes CASSPLYRSYEQYF.

Remarks on this clone: The same CDR3 is also encoded by other DNA sequences in this sample. The chain combines TRBV20-1 with TRBJ1-1; no firm D call. Germline V gene sequence: CDR1 DFQATT, CDR2 SNEGSKA (reference sequence). With 3 bases removed from V and 2 bases from J, the gap between germline ends came to 4 bases. The CDR3 contains 11 residues. In nucleotides, the CDR3 is TGCAGTGCTAGTACCAACACTGAAGCTTTCTTT. As protein: CSASTNTEAFF.